This TCR beta chain is drawn from a study of Graves' ophthalmopathy and Graves' hyperthyroidism. Across the study: Researchers obtained peripheral blood at initial diagnosis, before any treatment had begun. Whole-study findings and limits: The model achieved 70.59% sensitivity and around 72% specificity for ophthalmopathy progression.

The CDR3 loop spans 16 amino acids. Deletions cut 5 bases from V and 7 bases from J, with 18 bases between. The germline V gene encodes CDR1 SGHTA and CDR2 FQGNSA. This clonotype has at least ten counts. Its specificity is not known. Amplifying from RNA transcripts, the study obtained TCR beta CDR3 regions. HTBI-primed RT-PCR formed the first round, and a multiplex PCR formed the second. TCRdb analysed the multiplex PCR reads with MiXCR anew, one entry per CDR3 protein. The sample has 350,000 or so distinct CDR3 sequences; around a sixth are singletons. Other autoimmune diseases, uncontrolled infections, pregnancy or lactation led to the exclusion of patients. As the starting material, around 9.1 ml of fresh peripheral blood yielded the PBMCs.

The V and J genes are TRBV7-2 and TRBJ1-6; weak D call: TRBD1 (5 bases). Sequencing used peripheral blood. This clonotype was obtained from an adult man with Graves' ophthalmopathy. CDR3 loop: CASSPTVGVFNSPLHF. The CDR3 nucleotides read TGTGCCAGCAGCCCAACAGTAGGGGTTTTCAATTCACCCCTCCACTTT.